This record covers a single T cell receptor beta chain. Profiling relied on immunoSEQ multiplex PCR, and the TCRdb table lists in-frame clones only, not all of them. The table shows some 40,000 clones, with just under 90% occurring only once. The V and J ends lost 8 bases and 7 bases, in that order; junction bases with no gene match: 10. The germline gives CDR1 MNHNY, CDR2 SVGAGI (reference sequence). The CDR3 is 16 residues long. This entry belongs to a study of CD8 T cells in acute hepatitis C reinfection. Stated time point: naive CD8 control sorted from an acute-time-point sample. The J gene is TRBJ2-3, the V gene TRBV6-6; TRBD2 agrees at 15 bases. This sequence was found in a man in his thirties or forties with chronic hepatitis C. Sequences were obtained from naive CD8+ T cells from PBMCs. CDR3 coding DNA: TGTGCCAGCTTGGGACTAGCGGGGGGACTGAGATATACGCAGTATTTT. Protein sequence: CASLGLAGGLRYTQYF.